The 22 T cell receptor beta chains below all came from one sample that was sequenced in a study of control samples from healthy donors and cancer patients. Using immunoSEQ multiplex PCR, the repertoire was profiled, and TCRdb retains in-frame clones only, with some absent. The sample lists about 89,000 clones, approximately 86% occurring once. Source material: blood. Every receptor here comes from a man under 40 in good health.

The gene calls are TRBV5-1 and TRBJ2-3; 9 nucleotides match TRBD2. The germline V gene has CDR1 SGHRS and CDR2 YFSETQ. This CDR3 is built from 16 residues. The V segment lost 4 bases and the J segment 1 base; nucleotides outside the gene matches: 7. The CDR3 protein is CASSGSTSGGTDTQYF. The CDR3 DNA sequence: TGCGCCAGCAGCGGGTCGACTAGCGGCGGCACAGATACGCAGTATTTT.

The chain couples TRBV5-4 to TRBJ2-1, with D uncertain. Trimming took 0 bases from V and 9 from J, leaving 19 bases between them. This CDR3 is 16 amino acids long. Per germline, CDR1 SGHNT and CDR2 YYREEE (reference sequence). The CDR3 nucleotides are TGTGCCAGCAGCTTGGGAACTACACTCCGAACGAGTGAGCAGTTCTTC. Translated, it gives CASSLGTTLRTSEQFF.

This clone has more than one count but fewer than ten. The J gene is TRBJ1-5, the V gene TRBV9; D unresolved. The CDR3 extends over 14 amino acids. The germline V gene encodes CDR1 SGDLS and CDR2 YYNGEE. The V gene lost 0 bases and the J gene lost 9 bases, with 13 bases spanning the gap. The CDR3 DNA reads TGTGCCAGCAGCGTAGAGGGTCTACCCCGGCCCCAGCATTTT. The encoded protein is CASSVEGLPRPQHF.

V gene TRBV5-1 combines with J gene TRBJ1-6; 9 positions match TRBD1. Per germline, CDR1 SGHRS and CDR2 YFSETQ. J lost 7 bases, V lost 3 bases, and 2 bases had no gene match. This CDR3 region has 14 residues. Here the CDR3 DNA reads TGCGCCAGCAGCTACGGACAGGGGAATTCACCCCTCCACTTT. It specifies CASSYGQGNSPLHF.

This sequence joins TRBV29-1 and TRBJ1-2; D is unresolved. This CDR3 spans 11 amino acids. V was shortened by 5 bases and J by 2 bases, with 6 bases between the two germline ends. Germline CDR1 SQVTM, CDR2 ANQGSEA. The CDR3 coding sequence is TGCAGCGTTATACTAAACTATGGCTACACCTTC. Translation: CSVILNYGYTF. Full variable domain (remainder filled in from reference TRBV29-1 and TRBJ1-2): SAVISQKPSRDICQRGTSLTIQCQVDSQVTMMFWYRQQPGQSLTLIATANQGSEATYESGFVIDKFPISRPNLTFSTLTVSNMSPEDSSIYLCSVILNYGYTFGSGTRLTVV.

The V gene is TRBV25-1, the J gene TRBJ2-5, with TRBD1 matching 9 bases. Germline-derived CDR1 and CDR2 are MGHDK and SYGVNS. Trimming at V came to 4 bases and at J to 4 bases, leaving 4 bases not matched to a gene. This CDR3 spans 14 amino acids. DNA of the CDR3: TGTGCCAGCAGTGCCAACAGGGGGCTAGAGACCCAGTACTTC. Translation gives CASSANRGLETQYF.

This clone was seen a single time. This sequence joins TRBV21-1 and TRBJ1-1; the D call of TRBD1 is as the table states it, not checked on the DNA. TRBV21-1 is tagged as a pseudogene. This CDR3 region has 13 residues. The CDR3 protein is CATAGGLNTEAFF. The CDR3 DNA reads as TGTGCCACCGCAGGGGGCCTGAACACTGAAGCTTTCTTT.

The rearrangement joins TRBV7-9 to TRBJ1-5; D may be TRBD1 (6 bases). CDR3 length: 14 residues. V was shortened by 3 bases and J by 7 bases, with 13 bases between the two germline ends. The V gene's germline CDR1 is SEHNR and CDR2 FQNEAQ (reference sequence). For the CDR3, the DNA is TGTGCCAGCAGCTTCCCAGGGGTCGGGCAGCCCCAGCATTTT. Amino acid sequence: CASSFPGVGQPQHF.

The chain employs TRBV30 and TRBJ1-2; D remains unclear. Germline CDR1 reads GTSNPN; CDR2 reads SVGIG (reference sequence). The CDR3 has 16 residues. V gave up 0 bases and J gave up 7 bases, with 21 bases separating them. The CDR3 reads CAWSVPGGFSGFGYTF. The CDR3 DNA sequence: TGTGCCTGGAGTGTACCTGGTGGATTTTCGGGTTTTGGCTACACCTTC.

The rearrangement links TRBV19 to TRBJ1-1; the match to TRBD1 covers 9 bases. Germline loops: CDR1 LNHDA, CDR2 SQIVND (reference sequence). The CDR3 length is 17 residues. Trimming took 5 bases from V and 5 from J; bases not matched to a gene: 15. DNA for the CDR3: TGTGCCAGTAGTCAACCCCCGGGACAGGGAGTAGGGACTGAAGCTTTCTTT. It translates to CASSQPPGQGVGTEAFF.

This rearrangement joins TRBV28 to TRBJ2-7, with no clear D. Germline-derived CDR1 and CDR2 are MDHEN and SYDVKM. V was clipped by 3 bases and J by 4 bases, with 7 bases between them. This CDR3 is built from 12 residues. The CDR3 coding sequence is TGTGCCAGCAGTTTTTCGTCATACGAGCAGTACTTC. It translates to CASSFSSYEQYF.

This clone was picked up one time. The rearrangement joins TRBV10-1 to TRBJ2-2; unclear D gene. CDR3 length: 14 residues. V was pared by 0 bases and J by 4 bases, with 6 bases between. Germline V gene sequence: CDR1 WNHNN, CDR2 SYGVQD (reference sequence). This CDR3 reads CASSESVVTGELFF. The CDR3 DNA is TGCGCCAGCAGTGAGTCAGTGGTCACCGGGGAGCTGTTTTTT.

The V call is TRBV29-1, the J call TRBJ2-2; TRBD1 is a possible D gene (5 bases). Looked up from germline, CDR1 is SQVTM and CDR2 is ANQGSEA. This CDR3 region has 15 residues. The ends were cut back, 5 bases at V and 5 bases at J, with 18 bases in the middle. CDR3 region: CSVTTQSGITGELFF. As DNA, the CDR3 is TGCAGCGTTACAACCCAGTCAGGGATTACCGGGGAGCTGTTTTTT.

This rearrangement joins TRBV18 to TRBJ1-3; maybe TRBD1 (6 bases). V was pared by 5 bases and J by 0 bases, with 17 bases between. Germline V gene data show CDR1 as KGHSH and CDR2 as LQKENI. CDR3 size: 17 residues. CDR3 sequence reads: CASSNLDSYRSGNTIYF. The CDR3 coding sequence is TGTGCCAGCTCAAATCTGGACAGTTACCGCTCTGGAAACACCATATATTTT.

With regard to this clone: One end of the junction varies from germline; a read error may be responsible. Other DNA sequences from this sample encode an identical CDR3 as well. The V gene is TRBV27, the J gene TRBJ2-2; D may be TRBD1 (5 bases). CDR3 length equals 17 residues. In germline, CDR1 is MNHEY, CDR2 SMNVEV (reference sequence). CDR3 DNA sequence: TGTGCTAGCAGTCCTCAGGGTTTTGGTAGGAACACCGGGGAGCTGTTTTTT. This translates into CASSPQGFGRNTGELFF.

The chain is built from TRBV29-1 and TRBJ2-2; no clear D. This CDR3 spans 14 amino acids. V lost 7 bases to trimming and J lost 2 bases, with 14 bases between them. Looked up from germline, CDR1 is SQVTM and CDR2 is ANQGSEA. This CDR3 reads CSGDPGTNTGELFF. The CDR3 nucleotides read TGCAGCGGAGATCCGGGCACCAACACCGGGGAGCTGTTTTTT.

This sequence joins TRBV6-5 and TRBJ1-4, with D possibly TRBD1 on 6 matching bases. The germline V and J ends were trimmed by 8 bases and 7 bases, with 20 bases remaining between them. The CDR3 consists of 15 residues. The V gene's germline CDR1 is MNHEY and CDR2 SVGAGI. CDR3 in DNA: TGTGCCAGCGGGGCAGGGGAGTTTTCGGGTGAAAAACTGTTTTTT. It translates to CASGAGEFSGEKLFF.

This clone was seen a single time. The chain recombines TRBV30 with TRBJ2-7, with D maybe TRBD1 (5 bases). Germline V gene sequence: CDR1 GTSNPN, CDR2 SVGIG (reference sequence). V lost 7 bases to trimming and J lost 6 bases, with 19 bases between them. The CDR3 loop spans 13 amino acids. CDR3 DNA: TGTGCCTATACAAAGGGGCTAGGGCTCGAGCAGTACTTC. It specifies CAYTKGLGLEQYF.

The V and J genes are TRBV7-9 and TRBJ2-5; 10 nucleotides agree with TRBD2. This CDR3 contains 17 residues. With V trimmed by 6 bases and J by 1 base, 11 bases remained unmatched. Germline V gene sequence: CDR1 SEHNR, CDR2 FQNEAQ (reference sequence). CDR3 DNA sequence: TGTGCCAGCAGTCCCCGAGACCTAGCGGGGGTCCAAGAGACCCAGTACTTC. As protein: CASSPRDLAGVQETQYF.

The rearrangement uses TRBV5-4 and TRBJ1-2; no clear D gene. CDR3 size: 11 residues. In germline, CDR1 is SGHNT, CDR2 YYREEE (reference sequence). The germline V and J ends were trimmed by 8 bases and 7 bases, with 12 bases remaining between them. CDR3 amino acids: CASSSVGGYTF. The CDR3 DNA sequence: TGTGCCAGTTCCTCCGTCGGTGGCTACACCTTC.

This clone was seen just once. V gene TRBV18 combines with J gene TRBJ2-3; 12 positions agree with TRBD2. CDR1 and CDR2 from the germline V gene are KGHSH and LQKENI. V lost 4 bases and J lost 4; bases outside the gene matches: 0. CDR3 length equals 14 residues. This CDR3 is CASSRTSGADTQYF. The CDR3 nucleotides read TGTGCCAGCTCACGGACTAGCGGGGCAGATACGCAGTATTTT.

The chain combines TRBV5-5 with TRBJ2-2; 10 bases fit TRBD2. After removal of 0 bases from V and 7 bases from J, the junction contained 9 bases not matched to a gene. The CDR3 is 17 amino acids. Looked up from germline, CDR1 is SGHKS and CDR2 is YYEKEE (reference sequence). CDR3 amino acids: CASSLAQSGGASGELFF. DNA of the CDR3: TGTGCCAGCAGCTTGGCCCAGAGCGGGGGGGCGAGCGGGGAGCTGTTTTTT. The entire variable domain, with the rest obtained from reference TRBV5-5 and TRBJ2-2, is as follows: DAGVTQSPTHLIKTRGQQVTLRCSPISGHKSVSWYQQVLGQGPQFIFQYYEKEERGRGNFPDRFSARQFPNYSSELNVNALLLGDSALYLCASSLAQSGGASGELFFGEGSRLTVL.